This T cell receptor beta chain was found in a study of PD-1 blockade in mismatch repair-deficient tumors. Whole-study context: Patients had eleven to twelve mismatch repair-deficient cancer types and were previously treated and progressing.

Mismatch repair deficiency was confirmed in all patients, by PCR or immunohistochemistry. TCRs were sequenced from three patients responding to pembrolizumab. In the case of this clone: Its antigen is undetermined.

Study-wide results and limits: Tumor-resident clones, often absent from pretreatment blood, expanded after pembrolizumab and then contracted.

In germline, CDR1 is MGHRA, CDR2 YSYEKL. The ends were cut back, 0 bases at V and 3 bases at J, with 8 bases in the middle. The CDR3 loop spans 14 amino acids. Libraries were prepared by immunoSEQ multiplex PCR; TCRdb keeps only in-frame clonotypes and omits some of them. The data hold fewer than 100,000 clones, with about 84% observed a single time. The J gene is TRBJ2-5, the V gene TRBV4-1; D not resolved. Source: peripheral blood, taken 12 weeks after starting pembrolizumab. This clonotype originated in an adult with mismatch repair-deficient cancer. Here the CDR3 reads CASSQDRYKETQYF. The CDR3 DNA sequence: TGCGCCAGCAGCCAAGATCGGTACAAAGAGACCCAGTACTTC.